A selection of T cell receptor beta chains follows, all from one sample in a study of cytomegalovirus exposure and HLA in healthy donors. Method: immunoSEQ multiplex PCR; TCRdb's copy keeps in-frame clones and lacks some. Of 70,000 or so clones in the sample, nearly 95% were seen once. The sequenced sample consisted of PBMCs. The receptors were gathered from a man in his late teens or twenties in good health and CMV-seropositive. Each CDR3 is given with its conserved first and last residue. A D gene is named only where the DNA matches it firmly. The size field is filled for only some rows; it gives once, few, many or a size class.

d_call,v_call,clone_size,j_call,cdr3_aa,cdr3_nt
.,TRBV25-1,.,TRBJ1-4,CASSDREGVEKLFF,TGTGCCAGCAGTGACAGGGAGGGAGTTGAAAAACTGTTTTTT
TRBD1,TRBV9,.,TRBJ2-7,CASSVTGTGGYEQYF,TGTGCCAGCAGCGTCACCGGGACAGGGGGCTACGAGCAGTACTTC
TRBD2,TRBV11-3,.,TRBJ2-7,CASSFGTSGTGEQYF,TGTGCCAGCAGCTTCGGGACTAGCGGGACCGGCGAGCAGTACTTC
.,TRBV27,.,TRBJ2-7,CASNRGEQYF,TGTGCCAGCAACCGGGGGGAGCAGTACTTC
.,TRBV6-4,.,TRBJ1-5,CASSVELGNQPQHF,TGTGCCAGCAGTGTCGAGCTAGGCAATCAGCCCCAGCATTTT
TRBD1,TRBV6-1,.,TRBJ2-3,CASSEETGGTDTQYF,TGTGCCAGCAGTGAAGAGACAGGGGGCACAGATACGCAGTATTTT
TRBD2,TRBV4-1,.,TRBJ2-3,CASSQAGRTSGVTDTQYF,TGCGCCAGCAGCCAAGCCGGGAGGACTAGCGGGGTCACAGATACGCAGTATTTT
TRBD1,TRBV11-3,.,TRBJ2-1,CASSYTGVNYNEQFF,TGTGCCAGCAGTTACACAGGGGTTAACTACAATGAGCAGTTCTTC
.,TRBV28,.,TRBJ1-2,CASSLSRTHGYTF,TGTGCCAGCAGTCTCTCCCGAACACATGGCTACACCTTC
TRBD2,TRBV10-3,.,TRBJ2-1,CAISGGAGGKRDNEQFF,TGTGCCATCAGTGGGGGAGCGGGAGGGAAACGGGACAATGAGCAGTTCTTC
.,TRBV7-9,.,TRBJ2-7,CASSSLDVSSYEQYF,TGTGCCAGCAGCTCGCTAGACGTAAGCTCCTACGAGCAGTACTTC
.,TRBV5-4,.,TRBJ2-2,CASSLVLADGELFF,TGTGCCAGCAGCTTGGTTTTAGCGGACGGGGAGCTGTTTTTT
.,TRBV7-8,.,TRBJ1-1,CASSLGTEKMNTEAFF,TGTGCCAGCAGCTTGGGGACTGAGAAAATGAACACTGAAGCTTTCTTT
.,TRBV7-8,.,TRBJ2-1,CASTLTENNEQFF,TGTGCCAGCACCTTGACAGAAAACAATGAGCAGTTCTTC
.,TRBV2,.,TRBJ2-7,CASSYGTTYEQYF,TGTGCCAGCAGTTACGGGACAACCTACGAGCAGTACTTC
.,TRBV19,.,TRBJ2-7,CASTQGHEQYF,TGTGCCAGTACCCAGGGCCACGAGCAGTACTTC
.,TRBV13,.,TRBJ2-7,CASSPSVGYEQYF,TGTGCCAGCAGCCCCTCTGTCGGGTACGAGCAGTACTTC
.,TRBV12-2,.,TRBJ2-1,CASRLRESEQFF,TGTGCAAGTCGCTTGCGGGAGTCTGAGCAGTTCTTC
.,TRBV14,.,TRBJ1-2,CASSQGAWGPTGKTYGYTF,TGTGCCAGCAGCCAAGGGGCTTGGGGCCCAACAGGCAAGACCTATGGCTACACCTTC
.,TRBV28,.,TRBJ2-1,CASSPSDSRNEQFF,TGTGCCAGCAGTCCGTCCGACTCTCGAAATGAGCAGTTCTTC
TRBD2,TRBV2,.,TRBJ2-5,CASRRLAGGPLETQYF,TGTGCCAGCAGGAGACTAGCGGGAGGGCCTCTAGAGACCCAGTACTTC
.,TRBV5-1,.,TRBJ2-1,CASSLGLANEQFF,TGCGCCAGCAGCTTGGGCCTAGCCAATGAGCAGTTCTTC
TRBD1,TRBV19,.,TRBJ2-7,CASSWRTGGGYEQYF,TGTGCCAGTAGCTGGCGGACAGGGGGCGGATACGAGCAGTACTTC
.,TRBV11-3,.,TRBJ1-5,CASSYRPQGGQPQHF,TGTGCCAGCAGCTACCGCCCTCAGGGTGGTCAGCCCCAGCATTTT
.,TRBV28,.,TRBJ2-1,CASSLSTNINEQFF,TGTGCCAGCAGTTTATCAACCAACATCAATGAGCAGTTCTTC
TRBD1,TRBV7-8,.,TRBJ1-1,CASTKTGKVNTEAFF,TGTGCCAGCACCAAGACAGGGAAAGTGAACACTGAAGCTTTCTTT
TRBD1,TRBV6-5,.,TRBJ1-5,CASSKQGARNQPQHF,TGTGCCAGCAGTAAACAGGGGGCTCGGAATCAGCCCCAGCATTTT
.,TRBV6-1,few,TRBJ1-2,CASSENPAGRPDF,TGTGCCAGCAGTGAAAATCCGGCAGGGCGACCCGACTTC
.,TRBV28,.,TRBJ2-1,CASSLLRAYNEQFF,TGTGCCAGCAGTTTATTACGGGCCTACAATGAGCAGTTCTTC
.,TRBV5-6,once,TRBJ2-1,CASSSWPGDEQFF,TGTGCCAGCAGCTCCTGGCCGGGGGATGAGCAGTTCTTC
.,TRBV7-6,.,TRBJ2-6,CASSPRAGTSGANVLTF,TGTGCCAGCAGCCCGAGGGCGGGAACGTCTGGGGCCAACGTCCTGACTTTC
.,TRBV5-1,.,TRBJ2-1,CASSPPDNEQFF,TGCGCCAGCAGCCCCCCTGACAATGAGCAGTTCTTC
TRBD2,TRBV7-3,.,TRBJ2-1,CASSQGSGLAGNEQFF,TGTGCCAGCAGCCAAGGGTCGGGACTAGCGGGAAATGAGCAGTTCTTC
TRBD2,TRBV5-1,.,TRBJ2-5,CASSPGGFGETQYF,TGCGCCAGCAGCCCGGGGGGGTTTGGGGAGACCCAGTACTTC
TRBD1,TRBV5-6,.,TRBJ2-7,CASSLGDRGSRSYSYEQYF,TGTGCCAGCAGCTTAGGGGACAGGGGGTCCCGCTCCTACTCCTACGAGCAGTACTTC
.,TRBV28,.,TRBJ2-7,CASTEDSPLSYEQYF,TGTGCCAGCACGGAAGACTCGCCCCTAAGCTACGAGCAGTACTTC
TRBD2,TRBV29-1,once,TRBJ2-5,CSVAPIGAGGGETQYF,TGCAGCGTTGCCCCCATAGGTGCGGGAGGGGGTGAGACCCAGTACTTC
TRBD2,TRBV10-1,.,TRBJ2-7,CASSDLLGGEQYF,TGCGCCAGCAGTGACTTACTGGGGGGGGAGCAGTACTTC
.,TRBV7-3,.,TRBJ2-5,CASSLEEGGTQYF,TGTGCCAGCAGCTTAGAGGAGGGAGGGACCCAGTACTTC
TRBD2,TRBV11-3,.,TRBJ2-1,CASSLDWSGGELNEQFF,TGTGCCAGCAGCTTAGACTGGAGCGGGGGGGAACTAAATGAGCAGTTCTTC
.,TRBV14,once,TRBJ2-7,CASSQAGAGSYEQYF,TGTGCCAGCAGCCAAGCTGGGGCCGGCTCCTACGAGCAGTACTTC
.,TRBV9,.,TRBJ2-1,CASSVDLPLNEQFF,TGTGCCAGCAGCGTAGATCTCCCCCTCAATGAGCAGTTCTTC
TRBD1,TRBV27,.,TRBJ1-2,CASSSIRDRGQYGYTF,TGTGCCAGCAGTTCCATCCGGGACAGGGGACAATATGGCTACACCTTC